These T cell receptor beta chains were read from a single sample in a study of T cell repertoires in cytomegalovirus infection. Which antigens these TCRs recognize remains unknown. Using its own MiXCR run on the reads, TCRdb lists one record per CDR3 protein. The data hold around 900,000 distinct CDR3 sequences, with approximately 31% observed a single time. The sample was cultured CD8+ T cells from PBMCs, taken from culture after CMV antigen stimulation. These receptors came from a human donor in good health (CMV status not recorded). Some clones in this sample may be carry-over from other donors' samples. Each CDR3 is given with its conserved first and last residue. The D gene is left open where the match is weak. Size values are once, few and many counts, or a class for expanded clones, and some rows have none.

v_gene,abundance,d_gene,j_gene,CDR3aa,CDR3nt
TRBV2,-,-,TRBJ1-5,CASSEAWDRDPGTFEPQHF,TGTGCCAGCAGTGAAGCGTGGGACCGGGACCCCGGGACGTTTGAGCCCCAGCATTTT
TRBV7-6,few,-,TRBJ2-4,CASSLEGQPSYKNIQYF,TGTGCCAGCAGCTTGGAGGGACAGCCGTCCTACAAAAACATTCAGTACTTC
TRBV10-3,few,TRBD2,TRBJ2-2,CAIRLAGDGELFF,TGTGCCATCCGACTAGCGGGGGACGGGGAGCTGTTTTTT
TRBV6-2/TRBV6-3,once,-,TRBJ2-1,CASSTVFNEQFF,TGTGCCAGCAGTACCGTTTTCAATGAGCAGTTCTTC
TRBV7-9,-,-,TRBJ2-3,CASNLAWQGRADTQYF,TGTGCCAGCAACTTAGCCTGGCAGGGGAGGGCAGATACGCAGTATTTT
TRBV13,-,TRBD1,TRBJ2-7,CASSSTHTGASEQYF,TGTGCCAGCAGCTCAACCCATACAGGGGCAAGTGAGCAGTACTTC
TRBV27,few,TRBD1,TRBJ2-1,CASSLGSTGNNEQFF,TGTGCCAGCAGTTTGGGATCGACAGGGAACAATGAGCAGTTCTTC
TRBV12-3/TRBV12-4,-,TRBD1,TRBJ2-2,CASSFRLLVTGAADRTNTGELFF,TGTGCCAGCAGTTTTCGCCTCCTTGTAACAGGGGCCGCAGACAGGACGAACACCGGGGAGCTGTTTTTT
TRBV29-1,-,-,TRBJ1-2,CSVEDLRDYTF,TGCAGCGTTGAAGACCTCAGGGACTACACCTTC
TRBV9,-,TRBD1,TRBJ2-3,CASSVEQTGDNPTDTQYF,TGTGCCAGCAGCGTAGAGCAGACAGGGGATAACCCCACAGATACGCAGTATTTT
TRBV11-2,-,TRBD2,TRBJ2-3,CASSNRDLAGEDTQYF,TGTGCCAGCAGCAATAGGGATCTAGCGGGGGAAGATACGCAGTATTTT
TRBV15,few,TRBD1,TRBJ2-7,CATSSRDRGHYEQYF,TGTGCCACCAGCAGCCGGGACAGGGGCCACTACGAGCAGTACTTC
TRBV7-8,-,TRBD2,TRBJ2-7,CASSPNLAGGSYEQYF,TGTGCCAGCAGCCCCAACCTAGCGGGGGGATCCTACGAGCAGTACTTC
TRBV27,few,-,TRBJ1-5,CASSLMGGSGQPQHF,TGTGCCAGCAGTTTAATGGGGGGGTCGGGACAGCCCCAGCATTTT
TRBV12-3/TRBV12-4,-,TRBD2,TRBJ2-1,CASSFLAGGGNEQFF,TGTGCCAGCAGTTTCCTAGCGGGGGGTGGCAATGAGCAGTTCTTC
TRBV7-9,few,-,TRBJ2-1,CASSWERPNEQFF,TGTGCCAGCAGCTGGGAGAGGCCCAATGAGCAGTTCTTC
TRBV7-8,few,TRBD2,TRBJ2-5,CASSLDSGGTPGETQYF,TGTGCCAGCAGCTTAGATAGCGGGGGGACCCCGGGAGAGACCCAGTACTTC
TRBV4-1,few,-,TRBJ2-2,CASSQEGRGGTGELFF,TGCGCCAGCAGCCAAGAAGGCAGGGGAGGGACCGGGGAGCTGTTTTTT
TRBV20-1,few,TRBD2,TRBJ2-5,CSAREERGIRETQYF,TGCAGTGCTAGAGAAGAGCGGGGGATCCGAGAGACCCAGTACTTC
TRBV14,few,-,TRBJ1-1,CASSQGAFSRTEAFF,TGTGCCAGCAGCCAGGGGGCCTTTTCTCGCACTGAAGCTTTCTTT
TRBV6-6,few,-,TRBJ2-1,CASSYSKDQFYNEQFF,TGTGCCAGCAGTTACTCGAAGGACCAGTTCTACAATGAGCAGTTCTTC
TRBV10-3,-,-,TRBJ2-6,CATPEDPESANVLTF,TGTGCCACCCCCGAGGACCCTGAATCAGCCAACGTCCTGACTTTC